Presented here are 3 T cell receptor beta chains from one specimen sequenced in a study of blood T cell repertoires in COVID-19. TCRdb's table, derived via immunoSEQ multiplex PCR, lists solely in-frame clones and lacks some. The sample contains some 19,000 clones, 89% of which appear only once. Sequenced input: peripheral blood. Receptors were obtained from a man aged 55 to 70 with active COVID-19.

The chain carries TRBV7-9 and TRBJ2-7; possible D gene TRBD1, 6 bases. Trimming removed 5 bases at V and 3 bases at J, with 11 bases between. The germline gives CDR1 SEHNR, CDR2 FQNEAQ (reference sequence). The CDR3 spans 13 residues. CDR3 sequence: CASSLEGVYEQYF. DNA of the CDR3: TGTGCCAGCAGCCTCGAGGGGGTCTACGAGCAGTACTTC.

CDR3 region: CASSAPAGGNTEAFF. The DNA for the CDR3 is TGTGCCAGCAGCGCCCCAGCAGGGGGGAACACTGAAGCTTTCTTT. The chain joins TRBV9 to TRBJ1-1; 7 bases map to TRBD1. The CDR3 length is 15 residues. With 3 bases clipped from V and 1 base from J, the junction kept 6 bases outside the gene matches. The germline V gene encodes CDR1 SGDLS and CDR2 YYNGEE.

This clone is a singleton in its sample. The rearrangement uses TRBV5-1 and TRBJ2-1, with 7 bases fitting TRBD2. V was clipped by 1 base and J by 3 bases; unmatched bases: 4. The CDR3 is 15 residues long. Per the germline V gene, CDR1 is SGHRS and CDR2 is YFSETQ. The CDR3 bases are TGCGCCAGCAGCTTGCCGGGACTACTCTACAATGAGCAGTTCTTC. Amino acid sequence: CASSLPGLLYNEQFF.